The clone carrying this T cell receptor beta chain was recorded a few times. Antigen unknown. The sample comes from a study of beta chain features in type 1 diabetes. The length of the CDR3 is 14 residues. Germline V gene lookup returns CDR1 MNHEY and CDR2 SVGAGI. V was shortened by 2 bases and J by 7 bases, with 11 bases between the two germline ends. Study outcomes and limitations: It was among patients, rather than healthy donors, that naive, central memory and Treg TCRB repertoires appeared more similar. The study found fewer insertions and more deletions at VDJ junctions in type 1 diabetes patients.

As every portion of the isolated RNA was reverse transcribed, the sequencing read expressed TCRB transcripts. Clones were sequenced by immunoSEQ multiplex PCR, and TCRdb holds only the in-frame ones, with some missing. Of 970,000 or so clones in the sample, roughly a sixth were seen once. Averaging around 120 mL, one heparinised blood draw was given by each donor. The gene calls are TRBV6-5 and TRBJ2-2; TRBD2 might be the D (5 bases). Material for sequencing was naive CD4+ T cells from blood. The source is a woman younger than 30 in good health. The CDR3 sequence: CASSYAGGGGELFF. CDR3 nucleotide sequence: TGTGCCAGCAGTTACGCCGGCGGAGGCGGGGAGCTGTTTTTT.